This T cell receptor (beta chain) was sequenced for a study of early T cells in non-severe SARS-CoV-2 infection. Study overall: Unsorted whole-blood RNA was sequenced in bulk, leaving chains unpaired.

General study findings and limits: VDJdb-based annotation leaned toward anti-spike CD8 responses and missed private and CD4 specificities.

The table lists this clonotype with many counts. Its target is not known. Individual cDNA molecules received unique molecular identifiers. MiXCR, run by TCRdb on the 5' RACE reads, gives a single entry per CDR3 protein. The data hold tens of thousands of distinct CDR3 sequences, with about 4.2% observed a single time. Sequencing was performed on whole blood. The sequence was obtained from an adult who was a healthcare worker with PCR-confirmed SARS-CoV-2 infection or an uninfected control (not recorded which).

The CDR3 DNA is TGTGCCAGCAGCCAGGCCCTCGCCTTGGGACAGGGGGCCCGGAGGTTGGTTAATGAGCAGTTCTTC. The encoded protein is CASSQALALGQGARRLVNEQFF. The V gene is TRBV3-1, the J gene TRBJ2-1; TRBD1 aligns across 12 bases. In germline, CDR1 is LGHDT, CDR2 YNNKEL (reference sequence). V lost 3 bases and J lost 7; bases outside the gene matches: 25. The length of the CDR3 is 22 residues.